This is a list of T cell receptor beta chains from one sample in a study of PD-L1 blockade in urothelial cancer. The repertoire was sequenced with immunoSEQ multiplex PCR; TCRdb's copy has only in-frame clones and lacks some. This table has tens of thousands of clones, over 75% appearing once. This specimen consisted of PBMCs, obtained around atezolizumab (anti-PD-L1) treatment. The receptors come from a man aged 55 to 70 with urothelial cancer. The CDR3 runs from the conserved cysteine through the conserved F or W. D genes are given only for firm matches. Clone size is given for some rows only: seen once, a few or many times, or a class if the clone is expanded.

cdr3_aa: CAWGGSYSNQPQHF
cdr3_nt: TGTGCCTGGGGGGGCAGCTATAGCAATCAGCCCCAGCATTTT
v_call: TRBV30
j_call: TRBJ1-5
clone_size: NA
d_call: NA

cdr3_aa: CASSLRWGTKRKRGSYEQYF
cdr3_nt: TGTGCCAGCAGCTTACGATGGGGGACTAAACGTAAAAGGGGTTCCTACGAGCAGTACTTC
v_call: TRBV5-4
j_call: TRBJ2-7
clone_size: NA
d_call: TRBD2

cdr3_aa: CASSQDIGSGANTGELFF
cdr3_nt: TGCGCCAGCAGCCAAGATATAGGTAGCGGAGCGAACACCGGGGAGCTGTTTTTT
v_call: TRBV4-3
j_call: TRBJ2-2
clone_size: NA
d_call: NA

cdr3_aa: CASSGQGATEAFF
cdr3_nt: TGTGCCAGCTCCGGACAGGGGGCGACTGAAGCTTTCTTT
v_call: TRBV18
j_call: TRBJ1-1
clone_size: NA
d_call: TRBD1

cdr3_aa: CASSLGGGGGLNQPQHF
cdr3_nt: TGTGCCAGCAGTTTAGGGGGAGGGGGGGGCCTTAATCAGCCCCAGCATTTT
v_call: TRBV28
j_call: TRBJ1-5
clone_size: NA
d_call: NA

cdr3_aa: CASSSTSGSRTDTQYF
cdr3_nt: TGCGCCAGCAGCTCGACTAGCGGGAGTCGCACAGATACGCAGTATTTT
v_call: TRBV5-1
j_call: TRBJ2-3
clone_size: NA
d_call: TRBD2

cdr3_aa: CASGASYEQYF
cdr3_nt: TGTGCCAGCGGAGCCTCCTACGAGCAGTACTTC
v_call: TRBV2
j_call: TRBJ2-7
clone_size: NA
d_call: NA

cdr3_aa: CASRAGLANYNEQFF
cdr3_nt: TGTGCCAGCAGGGCCGGACTAGCGAACTACAATGAGCAGTTCTTC
v_call: TRBV7-2
j_call: TRBJ2-1
clone_size: NA
d_call: TRBD2

cdr3_aa: CASSVEGYGYTF
cdr3_nt: TGTGCCAGCAGCGTCGAGGGCTATGGCTACACCTTC
v_call: TRBV11-2
j_call: TRBJ1-2
clone_size: NA
d_call: NA

cdr3_aa: CASSGRHPTNEKLFF
cdr3_nt: TGTGCCAGCAGTGGTCGACACCCAACTAATGAAAAACTGTTTTTT
v_call: TRBV28
j_call: TRBJ1-4
clone_size: NA
d_call: NA

cdr3_aa: CASSWTGTGTYEQYF
cdr3_nt: TGCGCCAGCAGCTGGACCGGGACAGGGACCTACGAGCAGTACTTC
v_call: TRBV5-1
j_call: TRBJ2-7
clone_size: NA
d_call: TRBD1

cdr3_aa: CATDREVNTEAFF
cdr3_nt: TGTGCCACCGACAGGGAAGTTAACACTGAAGCTTTCTTT
v_call: TRBV7-9
j_call: TRBJ1-1
clone_size: NA
d_call: TRBD1

cdr3_aa: CASISVRDTISYEQYF
cdr3_nt: TGTGCCAGCATTTCCGTCCGGGACACCATCTCCTACGAGCAGTACTTC
v_call: TRBV28
j_call: TRBJ2-7
clone_size: NA
d_call: NA

cdr3_aa: CASSPGLAGNYEQYF
cdr3_nt: TGTGCCAGCAGCCCAGGACTAGCGGGAAATTACGAGCAGTACTTC
v_call: TRBV28
j_call: TRBJ2-7
clone_size: NA
d_call: TRBD2

cdr3_aa: CASSPPRVGELFF
cdr3_nt: TGTGCCAGCTCACCACCCAGGGTCGGGGAGCTGTTTTTT
v_call: TRBV18
j_call: TRBJ2-2
clone_size: NA
d_call: NA

cdr3_aa: CASTGGRITNQPQHF
cdr3_nt: TGTGCCAGCACCGGAGGGAGGATAACCAATCAGCCCCAGCATTTT
v_call: TRBV6-6
j_call: TRBJ1-5
clone_size: NA
d_call: NA

cdr3_aa: CAIGQQETQYF
cdr3_nt: TGTGCCATCGGGCAGCAAGAGACCCAGTACTTC
v_call: TRBV10-3
j_call: TRBJ2-5
clone_size: NA
d_call: NA

cdr3_aa: CASSRLAGVSRNEQFF
cdr3_nt: TGTGCCAGCAGCCGACTAGCGGGAGTATCGAGGAATGAGCAGTTCTTC
v_call: TRBV9
j_call: TRBJ2-1
clone_size: NA
d_call: TRBD2

cdr3_aa: CASSDTTSADTQYF
cdr3_nt: TGTGCCAGCAGTGACACGACTAGTGCAGATACGCAGTATTTT
v_call: TRBV2
j_call: TRBJ2-3
clone_size: once
d_call: NA

cdr3_aa: CASSRSGNEKLFF
cdr3_nt: TGTGCCAGCAGCAGGTCAGGGAATGAAAAACTGTTTTTT
v_call: TRBV7-9
j_call: TRBJ1-4
clone_size: few
d_call: NA

cdr3_aa: CASSPSGGGGYTF
cdr3_nt: TGTGCCAGCAGCCCCAGCGGGGGCGGTGGCTACACCTTC
v_call: TRBV7-2
j_call: TRBJ1-2
clone_size: few
d_call: NA

cdr3_aa: CASSWGQGAEETQYF
cdr3_nt: TGTGCCAGCAGTTGGGGACAGGGGGCAGAAGAGACCCAGTACTTC
v_call: TRBV6-6
j_call: TRBJ2-5
clone_size: NA
d_call: TRBD1

cdr3_aa: CAWSGKRTGQPQHF
cdr3_nt: TGTGCCTGGAGTGGGAAGCGTACGGGTCAGCCCCAGCATTTT
v_call: TRBV30
j_call: TRBJ1-5
clone_size: few
d_call: NA

cdr3_aa: CASRVAGGGTDTQYF
cdr3_nt: TGCGCCAGCAGGGTAGCGGGAGGAGGCACAGATACGCAGTATTTT
v_call: TRBV5-1
j_call: TRBJ2-3
clone_size: NA
d_call: TRBD2

cdr3_aa: CASRFRGGEAFF
cdr3_nt: TGTGCCAGCAGATTCAGGGGTGGTGAAGCTTTCTTT
v_call: TRBV11-2
j_call: TRBJ1-1
clone_size: NA
d_call: NA

cdr3_aa: CASSLPAAGGTRRRSYNEQFF
cdr3_nt: TGTGCCAGCAGTCTCCCTGCGGCGGGGGGGACTCGGAGGAGGTCCTACAATGAGCAGTTCTTC
v_call: TRBV27
j_call: TRBJ2-1
clone_size: NA
d_call: TRBD2

cdr3_aa: CASSLLSSGYNEQFF
cdr3_nt: TGTGCCAGCTCACTCTTATCTAGCGGTTACAATGAGCAGTTCTTC
v_call: TRBV18
j_call: TRBJ2-1
clone_size: NA
d_call: TRBD2

cdr3_aa: CASSPLPEAADTQYF
cdr3_nt: TGTGCCAGCAGTCCCCTGCCTGAGGCGGCAGATACGCAGTATTTT
v_call: TRBV7-3
j_call: TRBJ2-3
clone_size: NA
d_call: NA

cdr3_aa: CASSFLGVGLAVYEQFF
cdr3_nt: TGTGCCAGCAGCTTCCTTGGGGTCGGACTAGCGGTCTATGAGCAGTTCTTC
v_call: TRBV7-2
j_call: TRBJ2-1
clone_size: NA
d_call: TRBD2

cdr3_aa: CASAAGNTEAFF
cdr3_nt: TGTGCCAGCGCAGCAGGGAACACTGAAGCTTTCTTT
v_call: TRBV2
j_call: TRBJ1-1
clone_size: few
d_call: NA

cdr3_aa: CASKGEDEQYF
cdr3_nt: TGTGCCAGCAAAGGTGAGGACGAGCAGTACTTC
v_call: TRBV6-6
j_call: TRBJ2-7
clone_size: once
d_call: NA

cdr3_aa: CASSTPIRQYF
cdr3_nt: TGTGCCAGCAGTACCCCGATTAGGCAGTACTTC
v_call: TRBV28
j_call: TRBJ2-7
clone_size: NA
d_call: NA

cdr3_aa: CASSSFRGMDTEAFF
cdr3_nt: TGTGCCAGCAGCTCATTCAGGGGAATGGACACTGAAGCTTTCTTT
v_call: TRBV7-2
j_call: TRBJ1-1
clone_size: NA
d_call: NA

cdr3_aa: CASRTSGQYNEQFF
cdr3_nt: TGTGCCAGTAGAACTAGCGGGCAATACAATGAGCAGTTCTTC
v_call: TRBV19
j_call: TRBJ2-1
clone_size: NA
d_call: TRBD2

cdr3_aa: CATSRDAIPRDIYF
cdr3_nt: TGTGCCACCAGCAGAGATGCCATCCCCCGGGATATATATTTT
v_call: TRBV15
j_call: TRBJ1-3
clone_size: NA
d_call: NA

cdr3_aa: CAWGTDINTEAFF
cdr3_nt: TGTGCCTGGGGGACAGATATTAACACTGAAGCTTTCTTT
v_call: TRBV30
j_call: TRBJ1-1
clone_size: NA
d_call: TRBD1

cdr3_aa: CASSFDRGRTNEQFF
cdr3_nt: TGTGCCAGCAGCTTCGACAGGGGGCGGACCAATGAGCAGTTCTTC
v_call: TRBV27
j_call: TRBJ2-1
clone_size: once
d_call: TRBD1

cdr3_aa: CASRGQGWQPQHF
cdr3_nt: TGTGCCAGCAGGGGACAGGGATGGCAGCCCCAGCATTTT
v_call: TRBV6-5
j_call: TRBJ1-5
clone_size: NA
d_call: TRBD1

cdr3_aa: CASSFGYWTGDISSYNEQFF
cdr3_nt: TGTGCCAGCAGTTTTGGGTACTGGACAGGGGACATCAGCTCCTACAATGAGCAGTTCTTC
v_call: TRBV27
j_call: TRBJ2-1
clone_size: once
d_call: TRBD1

cdr3_aa: CASSLDRDSYEQYF
cdr3_nt: TGTGCCAGCAGCTTAGACAGGGACTCCTACGAGCAGTACTTC
v_call: TRBV7-2
j_call: TRBJ2-7
clone_size: NA
d_call: NA

cdr3_aa: CASRRTSGSYEQYF
cdr3_nt: TGTGCCAGCAGGCGGACTAGCGGTTCCTACGAGCAGTACTTC
v_call: TRBV6-5
j_call: TRBJ2-7
clone_size: NA
d_call: TRBD2